The 8 T cell receptor beta chains reported below all come from one sample, sequenced in a study of cytomegalovirus exposure and HLA in healthy donors. Researchers ran the PCR with 60 Vbeta and 13 Jbeta primers. Only in-frame clones appear in the TCRdb table, and some are missing; sequencing was by immunoSEQ multiplex PCR. The sample consists of roughly 150,000 clones, about three quarters of them appearing once. The sequenced material came from PBMCs. The receptors were sampled from a woman aged 35 to 49 in good health and CMV-seropositive.

In its sample, this clone was seen once. Other nucleotide sequences from this sample produce the same CDR3. This chain connects TRBV7-9 to TRBJ1-4, with D maybe TRBD1 (6 bases). Between the trimmed V and J ends, which lost 6 bases and 8 bases, there was a span of 16 bases. The CDR3 length is 14 residues. Looked up from germline, CDR1 is SEHNR and CDR2 is FQNEAQ (reference sequence). The CDR3 here is CASSPTGFREKLFF. The CDR3 region has the DNA TGTGCCAGCAGTCCTACAGGGTTTCGAGAAAAACTGTTTTTT.

This chain uses TRBV7-2 with TRBJ1-2; 7 bases fit TRBD1. The germline gives CDR1 SGHTA, CDR2 FQGNSA. J was trimmed by 8 bases and V by 4 bases; bases with no gene match: 13. The CDR3 extends over 15 amino acids. The chain's CDR3 is CASSSTTGYLGGYTF. Written as DNA, the CDR3 is TGTGCCAGCAGCTCTACGACAGGGTATTTGGGCGGCTACACCTTC.

This clone was seen once. The J gene is TRBJ1-1, the V gene TRBV11-2, with D possibly matching TRBD1 (6 bases). The CDR3 length is 15 residues. The V gene's germline CDR1 is SGHAT and CDR2 FQNNGV. V lost 6 bases and J 4 bases, leaving 18 bases between the germline ends. CDR3 DNA sequence: TGTGCCAGCAGACCACTCGGGACATCTAGCACTGAAGCTTTCTTT. Translated, it gives CASRPLGTSSTEAFF.

This chain uses TRBV30 with TRBJ2-3; D might be TRBD1 (6 bases). CDR1 and CDR2 (germline): GTSNPN, SVGIG (reference sequence). With 4 bases removed from V and 5 bases from J, the gap between germline ends came to 16 bases. The CDR3 runs to 14 residues. CDR3 amino acids: CAWNRQAQGDTQYF. DNA for the CDR3: TGTGCCTGGAACCGACAGGCCCAGGGAGATACGCAGTATTTT.

The chain carries TRBV19 and TRBJ2-1, with 15 bases that match TRBD2. J was trimmed by 1 base and V by 4 bases; bases with no gene match: 8. Germline CDR1 is LNHDA and CDR2 is SQIVND (reference sequence). This CDR3 contains 19 residues. DNA of the CDR3: TGTGCCAGTAGTACGACGGGACTAGCGGGGGGACCTTCCTACAATGAGCAGTTCTTC. Translation: CASSTTGLAGGPSYNEQFF.

This chain uses TRBV7-3 with TRBJ2-2, with 12 bases aligning to TRBD2. From germline, CDR1 is SGHTA and CDR2 FQGTGA. Losses at the gene ends were 8 bases for V and 6 bases for J; bases not matched to a gene: 4. The CDR3 has 14 amino acids. For the CDR3, the DNA is TGTGCCAGCTCGACTAGCGGGGGTTCCGGGGAGCTGTTTTTT. It encodes CASSTSGGSGELFF. Full variable domain (outside the CDR3, taken from reference TRBV7-3 and TRBJ2-2): GAGVSQTPSNKVTEKGKYVELRCDPISGHTALYWYRQSLGQGPEFLIYFQGTGAADDSGLPNDRFFAVRPEGSVSTLKIQRTERGDSAVYLCASSTSGGSGELFFGEGSRLTVL.

As concerns this clone: The junction departs from the called germline gene at one end, perhaps through a read error. The rearrangement joins TRBV5-1 to TRBJ2-6, with TRBD1 matching 8 bases. This CDR3 is built from 15 residues. Germline V CDR1 and CDR2: SGHRS, YFSETQ. The CDR3 loop reads CASSQGAEGANGLTF. Written as DNA, the CDR3 is TGCGCCAGCAGTCAGGGGGCGGAAGGGGCCAACGGCCTGACTTTC.

The rearrangement links TRBV29-1 to TRBJ1-2; maybe TRBD1 (6 bases). Germline CDR1 SQVTM, CDR2 ANQGSEA. The CDR3 is 14 residues long. V was shortened by 7 bases and J by 1 base, with 16 bases between the two germline ends. In nucleotides, the CDR3 is TGCAGCGCTGAGCGGCAGGGGATTAACTATGGCTACACCTTC. This encodes CSAERQGINYGYTF.